A selection of T cell receptor beta chains follows, all from one sample in a study of PD-L1 blockade in urothelial cancer. Generated by immunoSEQ multiplex PCR, the TCRdb table keeps only in-frame clones and is missing some. Of more than 55,000 clones in the sample, 80% to 90% were seen once. Sequenced here: PBMCs, sampled around atezolizumab (anti-PD-L1) treatment. The source is a man in his 70s with urothelial cancer. Each CDR3 is given with its conserved first and last residue.

v_call	j_call	cdr3_aa
TRBV27	TRBJ1-1	CASSPWTGENTEAFF
TRBV5-1	TRBJ1-1	CASSLGNRVDTEAFF
TRBV6-1	TRBJ2-1	CASRGPRGEQFF
TRBV4-3	TRBJ2-4	CASSQDRENIQYF
TRBV11-2	TRBJ2-7	CASTLTFVAGAYEQYF
TRBV11-3	TRBJ2-1	CASSLSPSGSWYEQFF
TRBV6-6	TRBJ1-5	CASSTTGGGQPQHF
TRBV4-1	TRBJ2-7	CASSQLESRGHEQYF
TRBV4-3	TRBJ2-7	CASSQGGRRPYEQYF
TRBV30	TRBJ1-4	CAWRRTVNEKLFF
TRBV5-1	TRBJ1-1	CASSLRDTNTEAFF
TRBV25-1	TRBJ1-2	CASSETYGYTF
TRBV4-3	TRBJ2-5	CASSQDRTGGPQETQYF
TRBV7-2	TRBJ2-1	CASSGPAGGPRNEQFF
TRBV19	TRBJ2-2	CASALLAGGPTGELFF